This T cell receptor beta chain emerged from a study of neurological immune-mediated disorders. TCRdb used MiXCR to reprocess the 5' RACE reads, holding one entry per CDR3 protein. Here the sample spans almost 30,000 distinct CDR3 sequences, around an eighth being singletons. Trimming removed 5 bases from V and 4 bases from J, with 24 bases in between. The CDR3 extends over 19 amino acids. Germline V CDR1 and CDR2: MNHEY, SVGAGI. Study-level points and caveats: The absence of any CDR3 amino acid sequence shared by expanded clones across subjects suggests that repertoires were private in all groups. Levels of TCR clonal expansion peaked in HTLV-1-associated myelopathy and reached their lowest in multiple sclerosis, under those of healthy controls.

This clonotype was found many times. Its antigen is not known. Material for sequencing was PBMCs. This receptor was taken from an older woman in good health. The chain couples TRBV6-5 to TRBJ2-6; maybe TRBD1 (6 bases). DNA for the CDR3: TGTGCCAGCAGTCCTTTGAATACAGGGCGCGTGACGGGGGCCAACGTCCTGACTTTC. It encodes CASSPLNTGRVTGANVLTF.